The 30 T cell receptor beta chains presented below share a single source sample, sequenced in a study of T cell repertoires in cytomegalovirus infection. TCRdb re-analysed the reads in MiXCR, keeping a single row per CDR3 protein. Found here are about 240,000 distinct CDR3 sequences, over 9% of them singletons; the top ten hold under 2%. The sequenced sample consisted of PBMCs. The receptor set was obtained from a human donor in good health (CMV status not recorded). Some clones in this sample may be carry-over from other donors' samples.

Many counts were recorded for this clonotype. The chain couples TRBV6-2 or TRBV6-3 to TRBJ2-3, with 11 bases identical to TRBD2. V shed 6 bases, J shed 5 bases, and the junction held 16 bases outside the gene matches. This CDR3 contains 18 residues. The germline gives CDR1 MNHEY, CDR2 SVGEGT. CDR3 nucleotide sequence: TGTGCCAGCAGCCTTAACCCACGACTAGCGGGGAGCCGAGATACGCAGTATTTT. Translated, it gives CASSLNPRLAGSRDTQYF.

This chain joins TRBV18 and TRBJ2-7; 10 nucleotides align to TRBD1. In germline, CDR1 is KGHSH, CDR2 LQKENI. CDR3 length: 12 residues. With 4 bases clipped from V and 7 bases from J, the junction kept 1 base outside the gene matches. The chain's CDR3 is CASSRDRGEQYF. The CDR3 nucleotides read TGTGCCAGCTCACGGGACAGGGGAGAGCAGTACTTC.

This clonotype has only a few counts. This rearrangement joins TRBV28 to TRBJ2-5; 11 bases fit TRBD2. Germline CDR1 and CDR2: MDHEN and SYDVKM. The trim removed 6 bases at V and 4 bases at J, leaving 10 bases unmatched. This CDR3 region has 16 residues. CDR3 nucleotides: TGTGCCAGCAGCACCCAACTAGCGGGAGCGCGAGAGACCCAGTACTTC. Its translation is CASSTQLAGARETQYF.

This clonotype was recorded at least ten times. This sequence joins TRBV7-2 and TRBJ2-5; D unclear. V lost 2 bases and J 5 bases, leaving 6 bases between the germline ends. This CDR3 has 12 amino acids. Germline values: CDR1 SGHTA, CDR2 FQGNSA. This CDR3 reads CASSLSGETQYF. Here the CDR3 DNA reads TGTGCCAGCAGCTTAAGTGGGGAGACCCAGTACTTC. Using reference TRBV7-2 and TRBJ2-5 for the parts outside the CDR3, the full variable domain is GAGVSQSPSNKVTEKGKDVELRCDPISGHTALYWYRQSLGQGLEFLIYFQGNSAPDKSGLPSDRFSAERTGGSVSTLTIQRTQQEDSAVYLCASSLSGETQYFGPGTRLLVL.

This clonotype has a handful of counts. The chain is built from TRBV20-1 and TRBJ1-1, with 9 nucleotides matching TRBD1. This CDR3 has 12 amino acids. CDR1 and CDR2 (germline): DFQATT, SNEGSKA (reference sequence). The J segment lost 7 bases and the V segment lost 3 bases, leaving 3 bases of the junction unmatched. The CDR3 spells CSASTGGYEAFF. In DNA form, the CDR3 reads TGCAGTGCTAGTACAGGGGGCTATGAAGCTTTCTTT.

The V and J genes are TRBV12-3 or TRBV12-4 and TRBJ2-7; 7 nucleotides align to TRBD1. The CDR3 has 12 amino acids. V dropped 5 bases and J dropped 6; count of bases not matched to a gene: 4. Here the CDR3 DNA reads TGTGCCAGCAGTCGACAGGGTAGCGAGCAGTACTTC. It is translated as CASSRQGSEQYF.

The V gene is TRBV7-9, the J gene TRBJ1-5; 8 bases align to TRBD1. CDR1 and CDR2 from the germline V gene are SEHNR and FQNEAQ (reference sequence). CDR3 length: 15 amino acids. V lost 5 bases, J lost 2 bases, and 5 bases stayed unmatched. CDR3 DNA sequence: TGTGCCAGCAGCGACCACAGGGGGGGCAATCAGCCCCAGCATTTT. Its translation is CASSDHRGGNQPQHF.

This clonotype was recorded many times. The rearrangement links TRBV7-2 to TRBJ2-7; the D gene is possibly TRBD2 (5 bases). Germline loops: CDR1 SGHTA, CDR2 FQGNSA. This CDR3 is built from 13 residues. V lost 1 base and J lost 7, with 11 bases in between. Here the CDR3 reads CASSLEPPGEQYF. The CDR3 bases are TGTGCCAGCAGCTTAGAGCCCCCGGGGGAGCAGTACTTC. The full variable domain, rest sourced from reference TRBV7-2 and TRBJ2-7, is GAGVSQSPSNKVTEKGKDVELRCDPISGHTALYWYRQSLGQGLEFLIYFQGNSAPDKSGLPSDRFSAERTGGSVSTLTIQRTQQEDSAVYLCASSLEPPGEQYFGPGTRLTVT.

This clonotype has at least ten counts. The chain has TRBV7-2 and TRBJ1-2; a possible D gene is TRBD1 (5 bases). V was shortened by 0 bases and J by 2 bases, with 10 bases between the two germline ends. Germline-derived CDR1 and CDR2 are SGHTA and FQGNSA. The CDR3 is made up of 15 amino acids. The CDR3 is CASSLAGGANYGYTF. The CDR3 DNA follows: TGTGCCAGCAGCTTAGCGGGAGGGGCCAACTATGGCTACACCTTC.

CDR3 sequence (DNA): TGTGCCAGCGGCCGCAGGGTGGGGGAGCAAGAGACCCAGTACTTC. Protein sequence: CASGRRVGEQETQYF. This rearrangement joins TRBV19 to TRBJ2-5; either TRBD1 or TRBD2 may fit D (5 bases each). This CDR3 spans 15 amino acids. The V gene's germline CDR1 is LNHDA and CDR2 SQIVND (reference sequence). V gave up 9 bases and J gave up 2 bases, with 19 bases separating them.

Ten or more counts support this clonotype. The J gene is TRBJ1-6, the V gene TRBV7-9; D possibly corresponds to TRBD1 (6 bases). Trimming stripped 6 bases from V and 10 bases from J, with 19 bases between. Looked up from germline, CDR1 is SEHNR and CDR2 is FQNEAQ (reference sequence). The CDR3 runs to 15 residues. CDR3 region: CASRETRGAESPLHF. DNA for the CDR3: TGTGCCAGCAGGGAGACCAGGGGAGCGGAGTCACCCCTCCACTTT.

The chain uses TRBV5-1 and TRBJ2-3; 9 nucleotides align to TRBD1. The trim removed 1 base at V and 3 bases at J, leaving 9 bases unmatched. CDR3 length equals 17 residues. CDR1 and CDR2 (germline): SGHRS, YFSETQ. DNA of the CDR3: TGCGCCAGCAGCTTGCCCAACCGACAGGGGGGGACAGATACGCAGTATTTT. Its protein is CASSLPNRQGGTDTQYF.

This clonotype was detected many times. The CDR3 sequence is CASSPLRPGELFF. The CDR3 DNA sequence: TGTGCCAGCAGCCCACTCCGCCCCGGGGAGCTGTTTTTT. V gene TRBV7-2 combines with J gene TRBJ2-2; D remains unclear. The CDR3 spans 13 residues. Germline V gene data show CDR1 as SGHTA and CDR2 as FQGNSA. Trimming removed 5 bases at V and 6 bases at J, with 10 bases between.

V and J are TRBV6-5 and TRBJ2-7; TRBD2 aligns across 7 bases. The germline CDR1 and CDR2 sequences are MNHEY and SVGAGI. The ends lost 8 bases at V and 6 bases at J; junction bases unmatched: 10. The CDR3 loop spans 13 amino acids. CDR3 protein: CASGRGSFSEQYF. The DNA for the CDR3 is TGTGCCAGCGGGCGGGGGTCCTTTTCCGAGCAGTACTTC.

This clonotype came up many times. The chain links TRBV7-2 to TRBJ2-7; 8 bases agree with TRBD2. The CDR3 loop spans 15 amino acids. The V and J ends lost 7 bases and 0 bases, in that order; junction bases with no gene match: 8. The germline V gene encodes CDR1 SGHTA and CDR2 FQGNSA. CDR3 nucleotide sequence: TGTGCCAGCACCACGGGAGGGGTTCTCTCCTACGAGCAGTACTTC. Its protein product is CASTTGGVLSYEQYF.

V and J are TRBV19 and TRBJ1-5; D remains ambiguous. Trimming pared 6 bases from V and 6 bases from J, leaving 18 bases between. Germline CDR1 LNHDA, CDR2 SQIVND (reference sequence). This CDR3 contains 15 residues. This CDR3 reads CASRGDQRPGQPQHF. Written as DNA, the CDR3 is TGTGCCAGTAGAGGCGACCAGAGGCCCGGTCAGCCCCAGCATTTT.

This clonotype was observed a few times. V and J are TRBV5-3 and TRBJ2-5; D possibly corresponds to TRBD2 (6 bases). TRBV5-3 is placed among ORFs of uncertain function. The CDR3 is made up of 12 amino acids. The DNA for the CDR3 is TGTGCTTCGGAGGGGTACCAAGAGACCCAGTACTTC. Its protein is CASEGYQETQYF.

This chain connects TRBV7-3 to TRBJ2-2, with a tentative D call TRBD2 (6 bases). CDR1 is SGHTA, CDR2 FQGTGA, per germline. Trimming took 5 bases from V and 2 from J, leaving 15 bases between them. The CDR3 has 16 amino acids. CDR3 region: CASSVPSARNTGELFF. DNA for the CDR3: TGTGCCAGCAGCGTTCCTAGCGCCAGAAACACCGGGGAGCTGTTTTTT.

This clonotype occurred a few times. This chain links TRBV9 with TRBJ1-2; D remains unclear. CDR1 and CDR2 from the germline V gene are SGDLS and YYNGEE. Between the trimmed V and J ends, which lost 4 bases and 4 bases, there was a span of 11 bases. The CDR3 totals 13 residues. The CDR3 DNA reads TGTGCCAGCAGCCTGGAATTTAGCTATGGCTACACCTTC. Translated, it gives CASSLEFSYGYTF.

This clonotype was detected a few times. This chain links TRBV19 with TRBJ1-1; 8 bases map to TRBD1. V lost 2 bases, J lost 0 bases, and 5 bases stayed unmatched. Germline lookup yields CDR1 LNHDA and CDR2 SQIVND (reference sequence). CDR3 length equals 16 residues. Written as DNA, the CDR3 is TGTGCCAGTAGTATACTGACAGGGGCAATGAACACTGAAGCTTTCTTT. Amino acid sequence: CASSILTGAMNTEAFF.

The chain carries TRBV6-5 and TRBJ2-1; either TRBD1 or TRBD2 may supply D (6 bases each). CDR1 and CDR2 from the germline V gene are MNHEY and SVGAGI. The germline V and J ends were trimmed by 10 bases and 4 bases, with 23 bases remaining between them. The length of the CDR3 is 16 residues. CDR3 sequence (DNA): TGTGCCACAACCAGGGGAAACGGGAGAGGATACAATGAGCAGTTCTTC. This sequence encodes CATTRGNGRGYNEQFF.

This clonotype was seen at least ten times. This sequence joins TRBV5-6 and TRBJ1-1; D gene uncertain. CDR3 length: 13 amino acids. Trimming removed 2 bases from V and 1 base from J, with 6 bases in between. Germline CDR1 is SGHDT and CDR2 is YYEEEE. This CDR3 reads CASSFFRNTEAFF. The CDR3 nucleotides are TGTGCCAGCAGCTTTTTTCGGAACACTGAAGCTTTCTTT.

This sequence joins TRBV20-1 and TRBJ2-2; the D is unclear. From germline, CDR1 is DFQATT and CDR2 SNEGSKA (reference sequence). This CDR3 has 13 residues. V dropped 8 bases and J dropped 5 bases, with 15 bases sitting between them. The CDR3 spells CSTKSIGTGELFF. For the CDR3, the DNA is TGCAGTACCAAGTCCATAGGAACCGGGGAGCTGTTTTTT.

The sample holds a few counts of this clonotype. This chain links TRBV6-2 or TRBV6-3 with TRBJ1-4; 8 nucleotides match TRBD1. V was clipped by 4 bases and J by 0 bases; unmatched bases: 7. Germline V gene sequence: CDR1 MNHEY, CDR2 SVGEGT. The CDR3 has 17 amino acids. The CDR3 DNA sequence: TGTGCCAGCAGTTGGGGACAGGCACTTGCAACTAATGAAAAACTGTTTTTT. It is translated as CASSWGQALATNEKLFF.

Ten or more counts support this clonotype. The chain uses TRBV20-1 and TRBJ1-2; TRBD1 matches 7 bases. Losses at the gene ends were 3 bases for V and 4 bases for J; bases not matched to a gene: 14. The V gene's germline CDR1 is DFQATT and CDR2 SNEGSKA (reference sequence). CDR3 size: 16 residues. CDR3 amino acids: CSASWAGGKTGYGYTF. The DNA for the CDR3 is TGCAGTGCTAGTTGGGCAGGGGGGAAGACCGGCTATGGCTACACCTTC.

There are many counts of this clonotype. V and J are TRBV7-9 and TRBJ2-5; 9 bases match TRBD2. Germline V lookup: CDR1 SEHNR, CDR2 FQNEAQ (reference sequence). V trimming: 5 bases; J trimming: 1 base; junction bases outside the gene matches: 11. The CDR3 runs to 17 residues. The CDR3 is CASSPASSGISQETQYF. The CDR3 nucleotides are TGTGCCAGCAGCCCGGCCTCTAGCGGGATTTCCCAAGAGACCCAGTACTTC. Filled out from reference TRBV7-9 and TRBJ2-5, the complete variable domain reads DTGVSQNPRHKITKRGQNVTFRCDPISEHNRLYWYRQTLGQGPEFLTYFQNEAQLEKSRLLSDRFSAERPKGSFSTLEIQRTEQGDSAMYLCASSPASSGISQETQYFGPGTRLLVL.

V is TRBV12-3 or TRBV12-4 and J is TRBJ2-5, with 12 bases lining up with TRBD2. The ends lost 6 bases at V and 4 bases at J; junction bases unmatched: 12. CDR3 size: 17 residues. As DNA, the CDR3 is TGTGCCAGCAGCATCGGACTAGCGGGGCAGATAGGAGAGACCCAGTACTTC. It codes for CASSIGLAGQIGETQYF.

Many counts were recorded for this clonotype. The chain joins TRBV7-2 to TRBJ2-2; 8 positions match TRBD2. The V gene's germline CDR1 is SGHTA and CDR2 FQGNSA. V shed 6 bases, J shed 4 bases, and the junction held 13 bases outside the gene matches. The CDR3 runs 17 residues. The CDR3 coding sequence is TGTGCCAGCAGGAGTAGCGGGGCCACCGGGGGCACCGGGGAGCTGTTTTTT. It encodes CASRSSGATGGTGELFF.

This clonotype occurred a few times. This chain links TRBV7-2 with TRBJ1-6; D gene uncertain. V was pared by 5 bases and J by 6 bases, with 8 bases between. The length of the CDR3 is 13 residues. Per germline, CDR1 SGHTA and CDR2 FQGNSA. The CDR3 DNA is TGTGCCAGCAGCAGGGCTCTTAATTCACCCCTCCACTTT. Translation gives CASSRALNSPLHF.

This clonotype was found once. The rearrangement joins TRBV30 to TRBJ2-6; tentatively, D is TRBD2 (6 bases). V was clipped by 7 bases and J by 0 bases, with 16 bases between them. This CDR3 has 16 residues. Germline V gene sequence: CDR1 GTSNPN, CDR2 SVGIG (reference sequence). The CDR3 here is CASDPAGNSGANVLTF. As DNA, the CDR3 is TGTGCCTCCGATCCAGCGGGTAACTCTGGGGCCAACGTCCTGACTTTC.